This T cell receptor (beta chain) was documented in a study of blood T cell repertoires in COVID-19. Study-wide context: Acute-phase and convalescent COVID-19 samples originated in the United States, Italy and Spain. Nucleic acid was either cDNA or gDNA, and it came from T cells, B-cell-depleted T cells, or PBMCs.

In the authors' workflow: Counts of nucleated cells, estimated from reference gene primer amplification, were obtained. Sequencing was performed with immunoSEQ multiplex PCR; in TCRdb, only in-frame clones are kept and a portion is missing. V and J calls and clone size follow that table, whereas D and trimming were derived from the DNA. The data show some 250,000 clones, with around 80% seen just once and roughly 5.7% held by the top ten. V lost 2 bases and J 4 bases, leaving 12 bases between the germline ends. Germline values: CDR1 SEHNR, CDR2 FQNEAQ (reference sequence). The CDR3 contains 15 residues.

This clonotype was sampled from an elderly man with acute or convalescent COVID-19. Sample: peripheral blood. The chain has TRBV7-9 and TRBJ1-3; no clear D. The CDR3 here is CASSLSGISGNTIYF. The CDR3 bases are TGTGCCAGCAGCTTATCCGGTATCTCCGGAAACACCATATATTTT. The entire variable domain, with the rest obtained from reference TRBV7-9 and TRBJ1-3, is as follows: DTGVSQNPRHKITKRGQNVTFRCDPISEHNRLYWYRQTLGQGPEFLTYFQNEAQLEKSRLLSDRFSAERPKGSFSTLEIQRTEQGDSAMYLCASSLSGISGNTIYFGEGSWLTVV.